This record concerns one T cell receptor beta chain sequence. The antigen remains unidentified. The sample originates from a study of response to subunit inactivated influenza vaccine. Findings and caveats of the study: The authors offered the suggestion that each seasonal influenza vaccination recruits few new T cells.

CDR1 is MGHDK and CDR2 is SYGVNS in the germline V gene. The CDR3 is 14 residues long. The V segment lost 4 bases and the J segment 6 bases; nucleotides outside the gene matches: 6. MiXCR was run by TCRdb on the RT-PCR reads, yielding one entry per CDR3 protein. Of a few hundred thousand distinct CDR3 sequences in the sample, around 22% were seen once. The receptor was derived from a man aged 50-75 years who received an inactivated influenza vaccine. This chain connects TRBV25-1 to TRBJ2-7, with 10 bases fitting TRBD1. The material was PBMCs from blood, obtained about 20 months after vaccination. This CDR3 reads CASSVRDRGSEQYF. CDR3 in DNA: TGTGCCAGCAGTGTCCGGGACAGGGGTAGCGAGCAGTACTTC.